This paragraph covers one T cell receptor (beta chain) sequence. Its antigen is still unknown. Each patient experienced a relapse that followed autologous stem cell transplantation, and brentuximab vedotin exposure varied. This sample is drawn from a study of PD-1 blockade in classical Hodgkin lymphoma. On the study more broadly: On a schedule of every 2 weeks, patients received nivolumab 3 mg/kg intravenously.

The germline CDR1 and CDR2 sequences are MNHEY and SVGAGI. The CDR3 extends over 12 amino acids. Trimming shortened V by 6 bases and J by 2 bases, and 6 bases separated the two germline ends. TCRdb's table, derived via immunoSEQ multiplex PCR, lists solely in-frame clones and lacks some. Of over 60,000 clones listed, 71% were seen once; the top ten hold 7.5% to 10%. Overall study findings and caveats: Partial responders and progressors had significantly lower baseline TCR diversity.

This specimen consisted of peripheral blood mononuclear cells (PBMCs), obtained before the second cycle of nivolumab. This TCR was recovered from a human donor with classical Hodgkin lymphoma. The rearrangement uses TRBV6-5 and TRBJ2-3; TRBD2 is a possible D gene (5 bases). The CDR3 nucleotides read TGTGCCAGCAGGGGAGACACAGATACGCAGTATTTT. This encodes CASRGDTDTQYF.